These 31 T cell receptor beta chains came from one sample sequenced in a study of T cell responses to AZD1222 COVID-19 vaccine. Produced via immunoSEQ multiplex PCR; TCRdb's table is partial and in-frame only. The table lists 130,000 or so clones, 93% of them singletons. Sample: peripheral blood, taken on day 0 of AZD1222 vaccination. The receptor source for this set is an adult in good health.

This chain links TRBV5-4 with TRBJ1-2; D remains ambiguous. This CDR3 is built from 17 residues. Per germline, CDR1 SGHNT and CDR2 YYREEE (reference sequence). Deletions cut 0 bases from V and 5 bases from J, with 20 bases between. CDR3: CASSLEFGKDLTYGYTF. In nucleotides, the CDR3 is TGTGCCAGCAGCTTGGAGTTCGGGAAGGATTTGACTTATGGCTACACCTTC.

The chain carries TRBV9 and TRBJ1-6; possible D gene TRBD1, 5 bases. The CDR3 sequence is 16 residues long. Trimming shortened V by 0 bases and J by 0 bases, and 7 bases separated the two germline ends. From germline, CDR1 is SGDLS and CDR2 YYNGEE. This CDR3 is CASSVEGSSYNSPLHF. The CDR3, as DNA: TGTGCCAGCAGCGTAGAGGGGAGCTCCTATAATTCACCCCTCCACTTT.

The chain has TRBV7-9 and TRBJ2-2; 9 bases align to TRBD1. V shed 1 base, J shed 0 bases, and the junction held 0 bases outside the gene matches. Germline lookup yields CDR1 SEHNR and CDR2 FQNEAQ (reference sequence). This CDR3 is 16 amino acids long. CDR3 DNA sequence: TGTGCCAGCAGCTTAGGGACAGGGGCGAACACCGGGGAGCTGTTTTTT. Its protein is CASSLGTGANTGELFF.

This clone occurred once. The gene calls are TRBV19 and TRBJ2-6; TRBD1 aligns across 7 bases. Trimming at V came to 11 bases and at J to 4 bases, leaving 14 bases not matched to a gene. Germline values: CDR1 LNHDA, CDR2 SQIVND (reference sequence). The CDR3 covers 16 residues. Here the CDR3 DNA reads TGTGCCCATCCCCCTTCACAGGGGTGCGGGGCCAACGTCCTGACTTTC. Protein product: CAHPPSQGCGANVLTF.

The rearrangement links TRBV14 to TRBJ2-3; 7 positions match TRBD2. Unmatched junction bases numbered 8, after V lost 9 bases and J lost 2 bases. CDR1 and CDR2 (germline): SGHDN, FVKESK. The CDR3 loop spans 14 amino acids. The CDR3 sequence: CASRPSGITDTQYF. CDR3 nucleotide sequence: TGTGCCAGTCGCCCTAGCGGAATCACAGATACGCAGTATTTT.

This clone was detected only once. J is TRBJ2-7 and V is TRBV5-6; 8 bases line up with TRBD2. The CDR3 totals 16 residues. Trimming took 4 bases from V and 0 from J; bases not matched to a gene: 9. CDR1 is SGHDT, CDR2 YYEEEE, per germline. The CDR3 reads CASSARAGDSSYEQYF. CDR3 coding DNA: TGTGCCAGCAGCGCAAGAGCGGGAGACAGCTCCTACGAGCAGTACTTC.

The rearrangement joins TRBV5-1 to TRBJ2-1; D is perhaps TRBD2 (6 bases). V was clipped by 1 base and J by 1 base, with 12 bases between them. This CDR3 has 16 residues. CDR1 and CDR2 (germline): SGHRS, YFSETQ. This CDR3 reads CASSLISGVSYNEQFF. CDR3 DNA: TGCGCCAGCAGCTTGATCTCGGGGGTTTCCTACAATGAGCAGTTCTTC.

The chain recombines TRBV5-5 with TRBJ2-3; no reliable D call. The CDR3 totals 14 residues. From germline, CDR1 is SGHKS and CDR2 YYEKEE (reference sequence). Trimming stripped 3 bases from V and 3 bases from J, with 11 bases between. The CDR3 protein is CASSSSAGTDTQYF. For the CDR3, the DNA is TGTGCCAGCAGCTCAAGCGCCGGGACAGATACGCAGTATTTT.

This chain connects TRBV4-3 to TRBJ2-7, with 12 bases matching TRBD2. The CDR3 spans 14 residues. CDR1 LGHNA and CDR2 YSLEER come from the germline V gene. The trim removed 4 bases at V and 4 bases at J, leaving 2 bases unmatched. The CDR3 DNA sequence: TGCGCCAGCAGCCCAGGACTAGCGGGGTACGAGCAGTACTTC. Translated, it gives CASSPGLAGYEQYF.

V is TRBV7-8 and J is TRBJ2-2; the D gene is possibly TRBD2 (5 bases). The CDR3 has 16 amino acids. Germline CDR1 SGHVS, CDR2 FQNEAQ. Trimming removed 3 bases at V and 8 bases at J, with 19 bases between. The CDR3 DNA follows: TGTGCCAGCAGCTTGACACTTAGTGGGTCGGGAGGGGAGCTGTTTTTT. Protein sequence: CASSLTLSGSGGELFF.

The chain uses TRBV27 and TRBJ2-1; TRBD2 matches at 9 bases. The germline V gene has CDR1 MNHEY and CDR2 SMNVEV (reference sequence). Trimming cost V 6 bases and J 0 bases; bases outside gene matches: 18. The CDR3 is made up of 20 amino acids. The CDR3 bases are TGTGCCAGCAGCTCTGGTAGGGGTCGAAGCGGGGGGAGCTCCTACAATGAGCAGTTCTTC. Translated: CASSSGRGRSGGSSYNEQFF.

The chain has TRBV13 and TRBJ2-2; the D gene could be TRBD1 or TRBD2 (6 bases each). The CDR3 is made up of 17 amino acids. The germline V gene encodes CDR1 PRHDT and CDR2 FYEKMQ (reference sequence). The V and J ends lost 3 bases and 5 bases respectively, with 19 bases between them. CDR3 bases: TGTGCCAGCAGCTTCGAAGGGGGGCGCCTCCTTACCGGGGAGCTGTTTTTT. This gives the protein CASSFEGGRLLTGELFF.

As DNA, the CDR3 is TGTGCCAGCAGTTACTCTGGGACTAGCGTCTACGGGGAGCTGTTTTTT. This codes for CASSYSGTSVYGELFF. The chain recombines TRBV6-2 or TRBV6-3 with TRBJ2-2, with 10 bases aligning to TRBD2. The CDR3 sequence is 16 residues long. The J segment lost 7 bases and the V segment lost 0 bases, leaving 5 bases of the junction unmatched. The V gene's germline CDR1 is MNHEY and CDR2 SVGEGT.

The J gene is TRBJ2-7, the V gene TRBV6-2 or TRBV6-3, with a weak D call TRBD2 (6 bases). CDR3 length equals 14 residues. V lost 4 bases to trimming and J lost 5 bases, with 15 bases between them. Germline CDR1 MNHEY, CDR2 SVGEGT. The CDR3 DNA reads TGTGCCAGCAGTTCGCTTTCGGGAGTCCACGAGCAGTACTTC. As protein: CASSSLSGVHEQYF.

This clone was observed a handful of times. The rearrangement links TRBV5-4 to TRBJ2-2, with D possibly being TRBD2 (5 bases). V was pared by 1 base and J by 3 bases, with 10 bases between. Germline values: CDR1 SGHNT, CDR2 YYREEE (reference sequence). This CDR3 is 15 amino acids long. The CDR3 region has the DNA TGTGCCAGCAGCTTGAGAGGAGGTCACACCGGGGAGCTGTTTTTT. Protein sequence: CASSLRGGHTGELFF.

The V gene is TRBV28, the J gene TRBJ2-2, with a weak D call TRBD1 (6 bases). CDR1 MDHEN and CDR2 SYDVKM come from the germline V gene. Deletions cut 8 bases from V and 4 bases from J, with 20 bases between. This CDR3 contains 16 residues. This chain's CDR3 is CASGVGPGASTGELFF. The CDR3 DNA reads as TGTGCCAGCGGGGTCGGACCAGGGGCGAGCACCGGGGAGCTGTTTTTT.

The CDR3 reads CASSSGSSYEQYF. CDR3 nucleotides: TGTGCCAGCAGTTCAGGGAGTTCCTACGAGCAGTACTTC. This chain joins TRBV27 and TRBJ2-7, with D possibly being TRBD1 or TRBD2 (5 bases each). In germline, CDR1 is MNHEY, CDR2 SMNVEV (reference sequence). This CDR3 contains 13 residues. Trimming left V 4 bases short and J 1 base short, with 8 bases between.

V and J are TRBV28 and TRBJ1-1; perhaps TRBD1 as D (5 bases). CDR3 length: 14 residues. Germline V gene sequence: CDR1 MDHEN, CDR2 SYDVKM. The V end was cut by 5 bases, the J end by 11 bases, with 21 bases between. The CDR3 nucleotides are TGTGCCAGCAGTCCTCCGGGACTCCCTGTTAGCGCTTTCTTT. Translated, it gives CASSPPGLPVSAFF. The full variable domain, its missing parts supplied by reference TRBV28 and TRBJ1-1, is DVKVTQSSRYLVKRTGEKVFLECVQDMDHENMFWYRQDPGLGLRLIYFSYDVKMKEKGDIPEGYSVSREKKERFSLILESASTNQTSMYLCASSPPGLPVSAFFGQGTRLTVV.

This clone was counted once. This chain uses TRBV2 with TRBJ2-7, with D perhaps matching TRBD1 (5 bases). In germline, CDR1 is SNHLY, CDR2 FYNNEI. CDR3 length: 14 residues. Trimming left V 1 base short and J 4 bases short, with 11 bases between. CDR3 residues: CASSEGQAGYEQYF. The DNA for the CDR3 is TGTGCCAGCAGTGAAGGTCAAGCAGGGTACGAGCAGTACTTC.

CDR3 sequence (DNA): TGTGCCAGCAGCTTAGGTCAACCCTACGAGCAGTACTTC. This gives the protein CASSLGQPYEQYF. The rearrangement uses TRBV7-9 and TRBJ2-7; no reliable D call. Germline V CDR1 and CDR2: SEHNR, FQNEAQ (reference sequence). V was pared by 1 base and J by 2 bases, with 6 bases between. CDR3 length: 13 residues.

J is TRBJ2-5 and V is TRBV16; D gene unclear. The germline V gene has CDR1 KGHSY and CDR2 FQNENV. The CDR3 has 12 amino acids. V was cut by 2 bases and J by 5 bases, with 6 bases left in between. The CDR3 here is CASSQKRETQYF. Here the CDR3 DNA reads TGTGCCAGCAGCCAAAAAAGGGAGACCCAGTACTTC. Full variable domain (remainder filled in from reference TRBV16 and TRBJ2-5): GEEVAQTPKHLVRGEGQKAKLYCAPIKGHSYVFWYQQVLKNEFKFLISFQNENVFDETGMPKERFSAKCLPNSPCSLEIQATKLEDSAVYFCASSQKRETQYFGPGTRLLVL.

The CDR3 nucleotides read TGTGCCAGCAGCGCTCGCGGCGGCACTGAAGCTTTCTTT. Translation gives CASSARGGTEAFF. V is TRBV7-2 and J is TRBJ1-1; D gene unclear. The germline V gene encodes CDR1 SGHTA and CDR2 FQGNSA. V dropped 5 bases and J dropped 4 bases, with 11 bases sitting between them. The CDR3 length is 13 residues.

V is TRBV6-2 or TRBV6-3 and J is TRBJ2-7, with 7 bases fitting TRBD1. Germline V CDR1 and CDR2: MNHEY, SVGEGT. This CDR3 spans 13 amino acids. Germline trimming cut 0 bases from V and 5 bases from J; bases unmatched to any gene: 1. CDR3 bases: TGTGCCAGCAGTTACTCGACAGGGAACGAGCAGTACTTC. This gives the protein CASSYSTGNEQYF.

The chain couples TRBV7-8 to TRBJ1-5, with D hard to call. This CDR3 contains 11 residues. V dropped 5 bases and J dropped 7 bases, with 6 bases sitting between them. Looked up from germline, CDR1 is SGHVS and CDR2 is FQNEAQ. Here the CDR3 reads CASSPNQPQHF. The DNA for the CDR3 is TGTGCCAGCAGCCCAAACCAGCCCCAGCATTTT.

The chain is built from TRBV18 and TRBJ1-5, with unresolved D. Germline lookup yields CDR1 KGHSH and CDR2 LQKENI. The V gene lost 2 bases and the J gene lost 0 bases, with 11 bases spanning the gap. The CDR3 is 16 residues long. CDR3 loop: CASSPSAGYSNQPQHF. In DNA, the CDR3 is TGTGCCAGCTCACCATCAGCGGGGTATAGCAATCAGCCCCAGCATTTT.

This chain joins TRBV7-2 and TRBJ2-5, with D possibly being TRBD2 (6 bases). Germline values: CDR1 SGHTA, CDR2 FQGNSA. The V end was cut by 1 base, the J end by 5 bases, with 14 bases between. This CDR3 region has 15 residues. This chain's CDR3 is CASSLVGGLGETQYF. DNA for the CDR3: TGTGCCAGCAGCTTAGTTGGAGGGCTTGGGGAGACCCAGTACTTC.

The gene calls are TRBV29-1 and TRBJ1-2; D unclear. From germline, CDR1 is SQVTM and CDR2 ANQGSEA. Trimming cost V 3 bases and J 2 bases, with 13 bases left between them. CDR3 size: 14 residues. CDR3 residues: CSVERVGGNYGYTF. In DNA, the CDR3 is TGCAGCGTTGAGCGTGTCGGCGGCAACTATGGCTACACCTTC.

In nucleotides, the CDR3 is TGTGCCAGCAGCCCCGGGACAAAAGAGACCCAGTACTTC. Its protein product is CASSPGTKETQYF. The gene calls are TRBV6-5 and TRBJ2-5; D might be TRBD1 (6 bases). The CDR3 totals 13 residues. Germline V lookup: CDR1 MNHEY, CDR2 SVGAGI. V was pared by 6 bases and J by 3 bases, with 11 bases between.

The rearrangement links TRBV6-4 to TRBJ2-7, with a tentative D call TRBD2 (6 bases). CDR1 and CDR2 from the germline V gene are MRHNA and SNTAGT. The CDR3 extends over 16 amino acids. V gave up 3 bases and J gave up 0 bases, with 15 bases separating them. The CDR3 loop is CASSEKPGDSSYEQYF. The CDR3 DNA is TGTGCCAGCAGTGAAAAGCCGGGAGACAGCTCCTACGAGCAGTACTTC.

The V call is TRBV6-5, the J call TRBJ2-1; tentatively, D is TRBD1 (5 bases). The V and J ends lost 4 bases and 5 bases respectively, with 12 bases between them. Per the germline V gene, CDR1 is MNHEY and CDR2 is SVGAGI. There are 14 residues in the CDR3. CDR3 protein: CASSSGRADNEQFF. CDR3 DNA: TGTGCCAGCAGTTCAGGCAGGGCGGACAATGAGCAGTTCTTC.

The V gene is TRBV15, the J gene TRBJ1-1, with a tentative D call TRBD1 (5 bases). The germline V gene has CDR1 LNHNV and CDR2 YYDKDF (reference sequence). This CDR3 has 12 amino acids. V gave up 6 bases and J gave up 7 bases, with 12 bases separating them. In DNA form, the CDR3 reads TGTGCCACCAGTCCCGGGAGGGGTGAAGCTTTCTTT. Its protein product is CATSPGRGEAFF.